These T cell receptor beta chains were read from a single sample in a study of T-cell reconstitution after alpha-beta-depleted transplantation in children. TCRdb reprocessed the PCR reads with MiXCR, giving one entry per CDR3 protein. The sample lists around 480,000 distinct CDR3 sequences; approximately 29% were seen once. The sequencing used PBMCs from the stem cell graft donor, collected from the stem cell graft. The receptors stem from a human donor who donated a stem cell graft to a child with aplastic anemia. The CDR3 runs from the conserved cysteine through the conserved F or W. Fields, in order: J gene, V gene, D gene, clone size, CDR3 protein, CDR3 DNA. D genes are given only for firm matches. Expanded clones are given a class, and other clones once, few, many or no size at all.

TRBJ2-1	TRBV20-1	.	.	CSAPDFVSSYNEQFF	TGCAGTGCCCCCGATTTCGTAAGCTCCTACAATGAGCAGTTCTTC
TRBJ1-2	TRBV7-2	.	.	CASSPEATGSSNYGYTF	TGTGCCAGCAGCCCAGAAGCGACAGGTTCTTCTAACTATGGCTACACCTTC
TRBJ2-1	TRBV12-3/TRBV12-4	TRBD2	few	CASSSSGTSGSYEQFF	TGTGCCAGCAGTTCCTCCGGGACTAGCGGGAGCTATGAGCAGTTCTTC
TRBJ2-2	TRBV12-3/TRBV12-4	.	few	CASRQRANTGELFF	TGTGCCAGCAGGCAAAGGGCGAACACCGGGGAGCTGTTTTTT
TRBJ1-1	TRBV18	.	few	CASSPKTENTEAFF	TGTGCCAGCTCACCAAAGACTGAGAACACTGAAGCTTTCTTT
TRBJ1-2	TRBV29-1	.	.	CSVDTVRGGYTF	TGCAGCGTTGACACAGTTCGGGGCGGCTACACCTTC
TRBJ1-4	TRBV30	.	few	CAWCSREGEKLFF	TGTGCCTGGTGCAGCAGGGAAGGTGAAAAACTGTTTTTT
TRBJ2-3	TRBV25-1	.	.	CASSESSIRETQYF	TGTGCCAGCAGTGAATCCTCCATCCGGGAGACGCAGTATTTT
TRBJ2-5	TRBV6-1	TRBD2	.	CASSGTSVQETQYF	TGTGCCAGCAGTGGGACTAGCGTACAAGAGACCCAGTACTTC
TRBJ2-7	TRBV12-3/TRBV12-4	TRBD2	few	CASRDTSGSNEQYF	TGTGCCAGCAGGGATACTAGCGGGAGCAACGAGCAGTACTTC
TRBJ2-5	TRBV5-6	.	.	CASSSKIRETQYF	TGTGCCAGCAGCTCTAAAATACGAGAGACCCAGTACTTC
TRBJ1-4	TRBV6-5	.	.	CASSYSSTENEKLFF	TGTGCCAGCAGTTACTCGTCCACAGAGAATGAAAAACTGTTTTTT
TRBJ1-1	TRBV20-1	.	.	CSARIGIGFAEAFF	TGCAGTGCTAGAATCGGTATCGGTTTTGCTGAAGCTTTCTTT
TRBJ1-2	TRBV28	.	few	CASSPIYGYTF	TGTGCCAGCAGTCCAATCTATGGCTACACCTTC
TRBJ2-1	TRBV6-2/TRBV6-3	.	.	CASSYLTFGLEQFF	TGTGCCAGCAGTTACCTTACTTTCGGACTAGAGCAGTTCTTC
TRBJ2-1	TRBV7-9	TRBD2	.	CASGLAGAGGQFF	TGTGCCAGTGGGCTAGCGGGAGCAGGAGGGCAGTTCTTC
TRBJ2-6	TRBV29-1	.	.	CSVDAGANGLTF	TGCAGCGTTGACGCTGGGGCCAACGGCCTGACTTTC
TRBJ1-5	TRBV20-1	.	few	CSARDWPGEGQPQHF	TGCAGTGCTAGAGATTGGCCAGGGGAAGGTCAGCCCCAGCATTTT
TRBJ2-5	TRBV29-1	.	.	CSGGLGETQYF	TGCAGCGGCGGGTTGGGAGAGACCCAGTACTTC
TRBJ1-1	TRBV6-1	.	few	CASSTGKNTEAFF	TGTGCCAGCAGTACGGGGAAAAACACTGAAGCTTTCTTT
TRBJ1-2	TRBV29-1	.	.	CSVDSRYGYTF	TGCAGCGTTGATAGCAGATATGGCTACACCTTC
TRBJ2-6	TRBV15	.	few	CATSRGGTSGANVLTF	TGTGCCACCAGCAGAGGTGGGACATCTGGGGCCAACGTCCTGACTTTC
TRBJ1-5	TRBV20-1	.	.	CSARRDDNQPQHF	TGCAGTGCTCGTCGGGACGACAATCAGCCCCAGCATTTT
TRBJ2-3	TRBV5-4	.	.	CASSLAGAGYTDTQYF	TGTGCCAGCAGCTTGGCCGGGGCGGGGTACACAGATACGCAGTATTTT
TRBJ2-5	TRBV7-2	TRBD1	.	CASSLAGQQETQYF	TGTGCCAGCAGCTTAGCGGGACAGCAAGAGACCCAGTACTTC
TRBJ1-5	TRBV5-6	TRBD1	.	CASSPGGVQPQHF	TGTGCCAGCAGCCCAGGGGGCGTGCAGCCCCAGCATTTT
TRBJ2-3	TRBV29-1	TRBD2	few	CSVEDSGSPDTQYF	TGCAGCGTTGAAGATAGCGGGAGCCCAGATACGCAGTATTTT
TRBJ2-1	TRBV29-1	TRBD1	.	CSVEELPTGGAISGTGNEQFF	TGCAGCGTTGAAGAACTTCCGACAGGGGGCGCGATTAGCGGGACAGGTAATGAGCAGTTCTTC
TRBJ2-5	TRBV4-1	.	once	CASSLLFGAETQYF	TGCGCCAGCAGCCTTTTGTTTGGGGCGGAGACCCAGTACTTC
TRBJ1-5	TRBV5-1	TRBD1	few	CASSSGGAGQPQHF	TGCGCCAGCAGCTCAGGGGGCGCGGGTCAGCCCCAGCATTTT
TRBJ2-3	TRBV27	TRBD1	.	CASSLRDRQDTQYF	TGTGCCAGCAGTTTAAGGGACAGGCAAGATACGCAGTATTTT
TRBJ2-1	TRBV7-2	TRBD2	.	CASSEDYSGRAREQFF	TGTGCCAGCAGCGAGGACTATAGCGGGAGGGCCCGCGAGCAGTTCTTC
TRBJ1-1	TRBV19	TRBD1	few	CASSNPSGGLNTEAFF	TGTGCCAGTAGTAACCCGTCAGGGGGGCTAAACACTGAAGCTTTCTTT
TRBJ2-1	TRBV27	.	.	CASSLLGGGEQFF	TGTGCCAGCAGTTTACTGGGGGGCGGGGAGCAGTTCTTC
TRBJ1-1	TRBV24-1	.	few	CATSDPLIRTAFF	TGTGCCACCAGTGATCCACTCATTCGTACGGCTTTCTTT
TRBJ2-1	TRBV18	.	few	CASSPVNEQFF	TGTGCCAGCTCACCCGTAAATGAGCAGTTCTTC
TRBJ1-1	TRBV7-2	.	.	CASSTGRRMNTEAFF	TGTGCCAGCAGCACCGGCAGGCGGATGAACACTGAAGCTTTCTTT
TRBJ2-5	TRBV7-2	TRBD1	.	CASTRDRQETQYF	TGTGCCAGCACCCGGGACAGACAAGAGACCCAGTACTTC
TRBJ2-6	TRBV9	TRBD2	.	CASSAGRESSGANVLTF	TGTGCCAGCAGCGCCGGGAGGGAGAGCTCTGGGGCCAACGTCCTGACTTTC
TRBJ1-5	TRBV5-6	TRBD1	many	CASSWDRVQHF	TGTGCCAGCAGCTGGGACAGGGTCCAGCATTTT
TRBJ2-2	TRBV28	TRBD2	.	CASSHGTSGYTGELFF	TGTGCCAGCAGCCACGGGACTAGCGGGTACACCGGGGAGCTGTTTTTT
TRBJ1-2	TRBV28	TRBD1	.	CASGPPRTGGGGYTF	TGTGCCAGCGGTCCCCCTAGGACAGGGGGAGGAGGCTACACCTTC
TRBJ2-3	TRBV20-1	TRBD2	.	CSAATSGTDTQYF	TGCAGTGCGGCGACTAGCGGCACAGATACGCAGTATTTT
TRBJ1-4	TRBV4-1	.	.	CASSRPGPMGNEKLFF	TGCGCCAGCAGCCGTCCGGGCCCCATGGGGAATGAAAAACTGTTTTTT
TRBJ2-2	TRBV7-3	.	few	CASSLRPGFVELFF	TGTGCCAGCAGCTTAAGGCCAGGATTTGTGGAGCTGTTTTTT
TRBJ2-3	TRBV5-1	TRBD2	.	CASKGTSGRIGTDTQYF	TGCGCCAGCAAAGGGACTAGCGGGAGGATCGGCACAGATACGCAGTATTTT
TRBJ2-7	TRBV21-1	.	few	CAWGQPYEQYF	TGTGCCTGGGGACAGCCCTACGAGCAGTACTTC
TRBJ2-3	TRBV5-1	.	few	CASSLTARGPTDTQYF	TGCGCCAGCAGCTTGACAGCACGCGGGCCCACAGATACGCAGTATTTT